The rows below give T cell receptor beta chains drawn from one sample of a study of radiation and T cells in renal cell carcinoma. Libraries were prepared by immunoSEQ multiplex PCR; TCRdb keeps only in-frame clonotypes and omits some of them. The sample shows about 76,000 clones, about 89% of them seen only once. This material consisted of blood, taken from a patient whose treatment included radiotherapy and nephrectomy. The receptors stem from a woman aged 70-85 years with renal cell carcinoma. CDR3s include the opening cysteine and the closing phenylalanine or tryptophan. A D gene is named only where the DNA matches it firmly. The size entry is marked missing in some rows and otherwise reads once, few, many or a size class.

>NA|NA|TRBJ2-7|TRBV5-4
CASSPRSVGEQYF
TGTGCCAGCAGTCCGAGGTCGGTTGGCGAGCAGTACTTC
>NA|NA|TRBJ2-7|TRBV6-6
CASSLMGQREQYF
TGTGCCAGCAGTTTGATGGGACAACGCGAGCAGTACTTC
>NA|NA|TRBJ2-7|TRBV5-6
CASSLVGQGQNEQYF
TGTGCCAGCAGCTTGGTAGGGCAGGGTCAGAACGAGCAGTACTTC
>TRBD2|NA|TRBJ2-1|TRBV28
CASLSGGYNEQFF
TGTGCCAGCCTTAGCGGGGGCTACAATGAGCAGTTCTTC
>TRBD1|NA|TRBJ1-4|TRBV7-2
CASSLGDRDHEKLFF
TGTGCCAGCAGCTTAGGGGACAGGGACCATGAAAAACTGTTTTTT
>NA|NA|TRBJ1-1|TRBV9
CASSVEPGATEAFF
TGTGCCAGCAGCGTAGAACCGGGCGCCACTGAAGCTTTCTTT
>NA|NA|TRBJ2-2|TRBV5-1
CASSLDTGALTGELFF
TGCGCCAGCAGCTTGGATACGGGGGCCCTCACCGGGGAGCTGTTTTTT
>TRBD1|NA|TRBJ1-1|TRBV6-4
CASSDSWGTGRNTEAFF
TGTGCCAGCAGTGACTCATGGGGGACAGGGAGGAACACTGAAGCTTTCTTT
>NA|NA|TRBJ2-5|TRBV14
CASSHPQETQYF
TGTGCCAGCAGCCATCCCCAAGAGACCCAGTACTTC
>NA|NA|TRBJ2-1|TRBV5-1
CASSLGTQGRLGNEQFF
TGCGCCAGCAGCTTGGGCACACAGGGACGCCTAGGCAATGAGCAGTTCTTC
>TRBD1|once|TRBJ1-1|TRBV13
CASSSGAIRTGAFEAFF
TGTGCCAGCAGCTCCGGGGCAATCCGGACAGGGGCATTTGAAGCTTTCTTT
>NA|NA|TRBJ2-3|TRBV5-1
CASSPKGPDTQYF
TGCGCCAGCAGCCCGAAAGGGCCAGATACGCAGTATTTT
>NA|NA|TRBJ2-6|TRBV29-1
CSVGESGANVLTF
TGCAGCGTTGGGGAATCTGGGGCCAACGTCCTGACTTTC
>NA|NA|TRBJ2-5|TRBV18
CASSRQRAGTQYF
TGTGCCAGCTCACGACAGCGAGCGGGTACCCAGTACTTC
>NA|NA|TRBJ2-7|TRBV5-5
CASSFDRGEQYF
TGTGCCAGCAGCTTTGACCGGGGCGAGCAGTACTTC
>TRBD1|few|TRBJ1-1|TRBV4-2
CASSQVGQGAGEAFF
TGTGCCAGCAGCCAAGTGGGACAGGGGGCAGGGGAAGCTTTCTTT
>NA|NA|TRBJ1-5|TRBV7-6
CASSLASGMGQPQHF
TGTGCCAGCAGCTTAGCTTCAGGGATGGGTCAGCCCCAGCATTTT
>NA|NA|TRBJ2-2|TRBV4-1
CASSQGGQSTGELFF
TGCGCCAGCAGCCAAGGTGGTCAATCCACCGGGGAGCTGTTTTTT
>TRBD2|NA|TRBJ2-1|TRBV14
CASTSAGGNEQFF
TGTGCCAGCACCTCGGCGGGGGGCAATGAGCAGTTCTTC
>NA|NA|TRBJ2-1|TRBV5-6
CASSLRKNEQFF
TGTGCCAGCAGCTTGCGCAAGAATGAGCAGTTCTTC